The 8 T cell receptor beta chains below come from one sample, sequenced in a study of cytomegalovirus exposure and HLA in healthy donors. 60 Vbeta and 13 Jbeta primers were used in PCR. Profiling relied on immunoSEQ multiplex PCR, and the TCRdb table lists in-frame clones only, not all of them. The profile shows roughly 130,000 clones, 80% of them singletons. Sequencing was carried out using PBMCs. The receptor source for this set is a man aged 35 to 55 in good health and CMV-seronegative.

The genes are TRBV5-1 and TRBJ2-3, with 8 bases identical to TRBD1. Germline CDR1 and CDR2: SGHRS and YFSETQ. The CDR3 sequence is 16 residues long. J was trimmed by 1 base and V by 6 bases; bases with no gene match: 10. The CDR3 region has the DNA TGCGCCAGCACAAGGACCGGGACAGGACGCACAGATACGCAGTATTTT. It yields the protein CASTRTGTGRTDTQYF.

The chain combines TRBV19 with TRBJ1-6; the D gene is possibly TRBD1 (5 bases). Trimming shortened V by 6 bases and J by 12 bases, and 24 bases separated the two germline ends. The CDR3 sequence is 16 residues long. The germline gives CDR1 LNHDA, CDR2 SQIVND (reference sequence). CDR3 region: CASREDLGTGILPLHF. The CDR3 DNA is TGTGCCAGTAGGGAGGACCTCGGGACTGGGATTCTACCCCTCCACTTT.

The CDR3 DNA reads as TGTGCCGCGACCACCCGCCAGGGGATCCGGGATCAGCCCCAGCATTTT. Amino acid sequence: CAATTRQGIRDQPQHF. V usage is TRBV30 and J usage is TRBJ1-5; tentatively, D is TRBD1 (6 bases). V was pared by 8 bases and J by 5 bases, with 25 bases between. The CDR3 spans 16 residues. The germline V gene encodes CDR1 GTSNPN and CDR2 SVGIG (reference sequence). Using reference TRBV30 and TRBJ1-5 for the parts outside the CDR3, the full variable domain is SQTIHQWPATLVQPVGSPLSLECTVEGTSNPNLYWYRQAAGRGLQLLFYSVGIGQISSEVPQNLSASRPQDRQFILSSKKLLLSDSGFYLCAATTRQGIRDQPQHFGDGTRLSIL.

This chain joins TRBV7-2 and TRBJ2-5, with 7 positions matching TRBD1. This CDR3 comprises 15 residues. Unmatched junction bases numbered 9, after V lost 3 bases and J lost 5 bases. Germline V gene data show CDR1 as SGHTA and CDR2 as FQGNSA. The CDR3 nucleotides read TGTGCCAGCAGCTTCGGGACAGATACAAGGGAGACCCAGTACTTC. Protein: CASSFGTDTRETQYF.

The V gene is TRBV7-8, the J gene TRBJ2-3, with no clear D. V gave up 3 bases and J gave up 0 bases, with 7 bases separating them. This CDR3 has 14 residues. The germline V gene has CDR1 SGHVS and CDR2 FQNEAQ. CDR3 bases: TGTGCCAGCAGCTTTATCGGGAGCACAGATACGCAGTATTTT. This encodes CASSFIGSTDTQYF.

The rearrangement joins TRBV5-4 to TRBJ2-2, with 13 nucleotides matching TRBD2. CDR1 SGHNT and CDR2 YYREEE come from the germline V gene (reference sequence). The V segment lost 4 bases and the J segment 7 bases; nucleotides outside the gene matches: 4. The CDR3 covers 15 residues. This CDR3 is CASSIRTSGSGELFF. CDR3 nucleotide sequence: TGTGCCAGCAGCATTCGGACTAGCGGGAGCGGGGAGCTGTTTTTT.

This chain connects TRBV7-9 to TRBJ2-7, with 9 bases lining up with TRBD2. V shed 1 base, J shed 4 bases, and the junction held 5 bases outside the gene matches. This CDR3 contains 15 residues. The germline gives CDR1 SEHNR, CDR2 FQNEAQ (reference sequence). Here the CDR3 DNA reads TGTGCCAGCAGCTTAGTTTCCAGCGGGAGGTACGAGCAGTACTTC. It encodes CASSLVSSGRYEQYF.

The chain recombines TRBV4-1 with TRBJ2-2, with D unclear. V was trimmed by 4 bases and J by 0 bases, leaving 12 bases between them. The germline CDR1 and CDR2 sequences are MGHRA and YSYEKL. This CDR3 has 16 residues. The CDR3 loop is CASSRSLAPNTGELFF. The CDR3 DNA reads TGCGCCAGCAGCCGGTCCTTGGCCCCGAACACCGGGGAGCTGTTTTTT.